The present entry profiles one T cell receptor beta chain with its context. Germline trimming cut 1 base from V and 0 bases from J; bases unmatched to any gene: 12. The length of the CDR3 is 21 residues. Germline CDR1 and CDR2: SGHVS and FNYEAQ. The sample originates from a study of cytomegalovirus exposure and HLA in healthy donors. The PCR ran on 60 Vbeta and 13 Jbeta primers. TCRdb's copy holds only in-frame clones and misses some; the assay was immunoSEQ multiplex PCR. The data contain over 150,000 clones, under 80% of them singletons. Sequencing was performed on PBMCs. This clonotype was sampled from a middle-aged man in good health and CMV-seronegative. The chain has TRBV7-6 and TRBJ2-6; TRBD1 matches 10 bases. Here the CDR3 reads CASSLETLTGGDFSGANVLTF. CDR3 bases: TGTGCCAGCAGCTTAGAAACGCTGACAGGGGGCGATTTCTCTGGGGCCAACGTCCTGACTTTC.